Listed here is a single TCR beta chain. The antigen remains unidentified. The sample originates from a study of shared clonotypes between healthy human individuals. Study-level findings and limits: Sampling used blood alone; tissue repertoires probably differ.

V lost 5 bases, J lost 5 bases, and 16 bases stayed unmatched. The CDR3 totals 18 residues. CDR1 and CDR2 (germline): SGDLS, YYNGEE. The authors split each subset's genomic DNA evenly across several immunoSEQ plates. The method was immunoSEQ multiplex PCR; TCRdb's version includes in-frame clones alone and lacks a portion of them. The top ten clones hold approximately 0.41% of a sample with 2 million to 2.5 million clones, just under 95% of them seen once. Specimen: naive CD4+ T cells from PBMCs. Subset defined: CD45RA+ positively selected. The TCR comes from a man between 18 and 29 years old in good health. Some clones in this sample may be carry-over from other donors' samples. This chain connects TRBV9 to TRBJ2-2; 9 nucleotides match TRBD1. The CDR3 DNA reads TGTGCCAGCAGGGCCAATATCCGGACAGGGGCTTCAACCGGGGAGCTGTTTTTT. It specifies CASRANIRTGASTGELFF.